Presented here are 19 T cell receptor beta chains from one specimen sequenced in a study of CD8+CD57+ T cells in acquired aplastic anemia. For CDR3 and TCR beta VDJ profiling, genomic DNA was the template used. A single record per CDR3 protein comes from TCRdb applying MiXCR to the reads. The sample includes 250,000 to 300,000 distinct CDR3 sequences, 56% of them seen just once. CD8+CD57+ cell expansion had been shown by flow cytometry in patients chosen for sequencing. Sequencing was carried out using sorted CD4+, CD8+, or CD8+CD57+ T cells (not recorded which) from PBMCs. The receptors derive from a human donor with aplastic anemia.

This chain uses TRBV5-1 with TRBJ2-5; the D gene is possibly TRBD2 (5 bases). Trimming removed 0 bases at V and 7 bases at J, with 10 bases between. The CDR3 is made up of 13 amino acids. The germline CDR1 and CDR2 sequences are SGHRS and YFSETQ. CDR3: CASSLAGMMTQYF. The CDR3 DNA sequence: TGCGCCAGCAGCTTGGCGGGGATGATGACCCAGTACTTC. Using reference TRBV5-1 and TRBJ2-5 for the parts outside the CDR3, the full variable domain is KAGVTQTPRYLIKTRGQQVTLSCSPISGHRSVSWYQQTPGQGLQFLFEYFSETQRNKGNFPGRFSGRQFSNSRSEMNVSTLELGDSALYLCASSLAGMMTQYFGPGTRLLVL.

The chain has TRBV10-1 and TRBJ2-5, with TRBD1 matching over 10 bases. There are 16 residues in the CDR3. J was trimmed by 1 base and V by 6 bases; bases with no gene match: 8. Per the germline V gene, CDR1 is WNHNN and CDR2 is SYGVQD (reference sequence). The chain's CDR3 is CASSWTGTGAQETQYF. CDR3 DNA: TGCGCCAGCAGCTGGACCGGGACAGGGGCCCAAGAGACCCAGTACTTC.

This chain uses TRBV7-2 with TRBJ1-6; 7 nucleotides line up with TRBD1. Germline CDR1 reads SGHTA; CDR2 reads FQGNSA. Unmatched junction bases numbered 3, after V lost 1 base and J lost 6 bases. The CDR3 sequence is 15 residues long. The CDR3 sequence: CASSLENRGNSPLHF. For the CDR3, the DNA is TGTGCCAGCAGCTTAGAGAACAGGGGTAATTCACCCCTCCACTTT.

The genes are TRBV7-2 and TRBJ1-2; the match to TRBD1 covers 7 bases. Trimming removed 1 base from V and 4 bases from J; junction bases left unmatched: 3. The germline CDR1 and CDR2 sequences are SGHTA and FQGNSA. The CDR3 is 14 amino acids. The CDR3 here is CASSLGDSGYGYTF. CDR3 DNA: TGTGCCAGCAGCTTAGGGGACAGTGGCTATGGCTACACCTTC.

This chain connects TRBV20-1 to TRBJ2-1; 9 bases line up with TRBD2. CDR3 length equals 15 residues. The germline V gene encodes CDR1 DFQATT and CDR2 SNEGSKA (reference sequence). V lost 4 bases and J lost 0; bases outside the gene matches: 4. CDR3 sequence reads: CSAKRGEFSYNEQFF. The DNA of the CDR3 is TGCAGTGCTAAGCGGGGGGAATTCTCCTACAATGAGCAGTTCTTC.

This clonotype was counted at least ten times. This chain connects TRBV6-1 to TRBJ2-5, with a tentative D call TRBD2 (6 bases). Trimming stripped 7 bases from V and 3 bases from J, with 21 bases between. Germline-derived CDR1 and CDR2 are MNHNS and SASEGT. This CDR3 is built from 16 residues. This CDR3 reads CASNRNSGLTKETQYF. The CDR3, as DNA: TGTGCCAGCAACCGGAATAGCGGCCTTACCAAAGAGACCCAGTACTTC.

The V call is TRBV15, the J call TRBJ2-7, with 9 nucleotides matching TRBD1. CDR3 size: 13 residues. J gave up 5 bases and V 1 base, and 0 bases lay outside the gene matches. CDR1 is LNHNV and CDR2 is YYDKDF in the germline V gene (reference sequence). The CDR3 reads CATSRGTGDEQYF. Here the CDR3 DNA reads TGTGCCACCAGCAGAGGGACAGGGGACGAGCAGTACTTC.

This clonotype appeared many times. A junction end diverges from the germline sequence, so it may reflect a read error. The CDR3 nucleotides read TGCAGTGCTGCCGCCCCTAGCACAGGTACGCAGTATTTT. The encoded protein is CSAAAPSTGTQYF. The chain uses TRBV20-1 and TRBJ2-3, with D perhaps TRBD1 or TRBD2 (5 bases each). This CDR3 is 13 amino acids long. Germline V CDR1 and CDR2: DFQATT, SNEGSKA (reference sequence).

This clonotype was found a few times. Being one base from a much bigger clone, this may be a read error. The chain combines TRBV6-1 with TRBJ2-3; weak D call: TRBD2 (7 bases). CDR3 length: 19 residues. Germline V CDR1 and CDR2: MNHNS, SASEGT. V was clipped by 4 bases and J by 0 bases, with 23 bases between them. CDR3 sequence reads: CASSGKGPAAGASTDTQYF. The CDR3, as DNA: TGTGCCAGCAGTGGAAAGGGGCCAGCCGCGGGGGCAAGCACAGATACGCAGTATTTT.

In this sample, this clonotype turned up many times. The genes are TRBV7-8 and TRBJ2-7, with no clear D. V was shortened by 5 bases and J by 0 bases, with 11 bases between the two germline ends. Germline V lookup: CDR1 SGHVS, CDR2 FQNEAQ. This CDR3 contains 14 residues. The CDR3 coding sequence is TGTGCCAGCAGCCTTTACAGATTCTCCTACGAGCAGTACTTC. Translating gives CASSLYRFSYEQYF.

The chain employs TRBV7-9 and TRBJ2-7; 9 bases agree with TRBD2. The CDR3 length is 14 residues. Germline assignment: CDR1 SEHNR and CDR2 FQNEAQ (reference sequence). V was clipped by 7 bases and J by 2 bases; unmatched bases: 6. CDR3 sequence (DNA): TGTGCCAGCACCTCGCGGACTAGCGCCTACGAGCAGTACTTC. It translates to CASTSRTSAYEQYF.

This chain uses TRBV7-2 with TRBJ2-3; D remains ambiguous. Germline CDR1 reads SGHTA; CDR2 reads FQGNSA. This CDR3 is built from 14 residues. Trimming cost V 1 base and J 6 bases, with 11 bases left between them. CDR3 sequence: CASSLDWAGDTQYF. For the CDR3, the DNA is TGTGCCAGCAGCTTAGATTGGGCTGGCGATACGCAGTATTTT.

The rearrangement uses TRBV7-9 and TRBJ1-2, with D possibly matching TRBD1 (6 bases). This CDR3 has 14 residues. The V and J ends lost 0 bases and 7 bases respectively, with 12 bases between them. Per the germline V gene, CDR1 is SEHNR and CDR2 is FQNEAQ (reference sequence). The CDR3 here is CASSLAQGYGGYTF. The CDR3 nucleotides read TGTGCCAGCAGCTTAGCTCAGGGGTATGGTGGCTACACCTTC.

The J gene is TRBJ2-1, the V gene TRBV10-3; D perhaps matches TRBD1 (6 bases). This CDR3 region has 13 residues. Between the trimmed V and J ends, which lost 2 bases and 6 bases, there was a span of 8 bases. Looked up from germline, CDR1 is ENHRY and CDR2 is SYGVKD. The CDR3 DNA reads as TGTGCCATCAGTGAGGGACAGCCCAATGAGCAGTTCTTC. Translating it yields CAISEGQPNEQFF.

This clonotype was counted at least ten times. CDR3 residues: CSARLMGSSTDTQYF. CDR3 DNA sequence: TGCAGTGCTAGGCTGATGGGGTCTAGCACAGATACGCAGTATTTT. The chain combines TRBV20-1 with TRBJ2-3; no definite D call. The CDR3 extends over 15 amino acids. CDR1 and CDR2 (germline): DFQATT, SNEGSKA (reference sequence). Trimming stripped 3 bases from V and 0 bases from J, with 13 bases between.

The V gene is TRBV10-3, the J gene TRBJ1-6; D gene uncertain. The CDR3 consists of 13 residues. V was shortened by 10 bases and J by 6 bases, with 13 bases between the two germline ends. Germline-derived CDR1 and CDR2 are ENHRY and SYGVKD. CDR3 protein: CASTVGLNSPLHF. The CDR3 nucleotides are TGTGCCAGCACGGTAGGGCTTAATTCACCCCTCCACTTT.

This clonotype was counted once. A much larger clone is a single base away; this may be a read error. The V call is TRBV24-1, the J call TRBJ1-5; D gene unclear. Looked up from germline, CDR1 is KGHDR and CDR2 is SFDVKD. The CDR3 is made up of 12 amino acids. V was clipped by 4 bases and J by 4 bases, with 4 bases between them. CDR3 nucleotide sequence: TGTGCCACCAGTGACCAGAATCAGCCCCAGCATTTT. Protein sequence: CATSDQNQPQHF.

This clonotype was picked up many times. J is TRBJ2-7 and V is TRBV6-1; a possible D gene is TRBD2 (6 bases). Germline V gives CDR1 MNHNS, CDR2 SASEGT. The CDR3 spans 14 residues. The V and J ends lost 5 bases and 0 bases respectively, with 11 bases between them. In DNA, the CDR3 is TGTGCCAGCAGTCCTAGCGAATTCTCCTACGAGCAGTACTTC. Its translation is CASSPSEFSYEQYF.

As regards this clonotype: One junction end disagrees with the germline gene, perhaps due to a read error. This chain links TRBV29-1 with TRBJ1-2; 9 nucleotides line up with TRBD1. From germline, CDR1 is SQVTM and CDR2 ANQGSEA. The CDR3 covers 13 residues. The CDR3 DNA is TGCAGCGCCAGGGACAGGGAGGACTATGGCTACATCTTC. Protein product: CSARDREDYGYIF.